Presented here are 14 T cell receptor beta chains from one specimen sequenced in a study of blood T cell repertoires in COVID-19. The protocol was immunoSEQ multiplex PCR, while the TCRdb copy is restricted to in-frame clones and leaves out a portion. The table has about 270,000 clones, roughly 91% seen once. Sequencing was done on a sample of PBMCs or T cells enriched from blood (not recorded which). Source of these receptors: a woman aged 40 to 50 with acute COVID-19.

The chain links TRBV27 to TRBJ2-7; TRBD2 might be the D (6 bases). This CDR3 spans 13 amino acids. The germline V and J ends were trimmed by 3 bases and 6 bases, with 12 bases remaining between them. Germline loops: CDR1 MNHEY, CDR2 SMNVEV (reference sequence). The CDR3 DNA sequence: TGTGCCAGCAGTTTCCGAGTAGCGGCCGAGCAGTACTTC. Its protein product is CASSFRVAAEQYF.

This chain uses TRBV2 with TRBJ1-6; D unclear. The CDR3 is 15 residues long. Germline V CDR1 and CDR2: SNHLY, FYNNEI. V was clipped by 6 bases and J by 0 bases, with 9 bases between them. In DNA, the CDR3 is TGTGCCAGCAGGAGCGAAAGCTCCTATAATTCACCCCTCCACTTT. It is translated as CASRSESSYNSPLHF.

V is TRBV11-3 and J is TRBJ2-7, with D possibly matching TRBD2 (5 bases). Germline lookup yields CDR1 SGHNT and CDR2 YENEEA. V gave up 4 bases and J gave up 3 bases, with 13 bases separating them. The CDR3 loop spans 14 amino acids. For the CDR3, the DNA is TGTGCCAGCAGCTCATCCAACCGGGGCTACGAGCAGTACTTC. It specifies CASSSSNRGYEQYF.

The CDR3 bases are TGTGCCAGCAGCCTGAGGGACTCTTCCTACAATGAGCAGTTCTTC. Its protein is CASSLRDSSYNEQFF. The genes are TRBV11-3 and TRBJ2-1; TRBD2 might be the D (6 bases). With 5 bases removed from V and 1 base from J, the gap between germline ends came to 12 bases. This CDR3 comprises 15 residues. Germline assignment: CDR1 SGHNT and CDR2 YENEEA.

CDR3 residues: CASSPLSPRSGGDNEQFF. DNA of the CDR3: TGTGCCAGCAGCCCACTCTCACCTAGGAGCGGGGGGGACAATGAGCAGTTCTTC. The chain joins TRBV5-6 to TRBJ2-1; TRBD2 agrees at 10 bases. CDR1 is SGHDT, CDR2 YYEEEE, per germline. The V segment lost 4 bases and the J segment 5 bases; nucleotides outside the gene matches: 15. The CDR3 has 18 residues.

The chain links TRBV11-2 to TRBJ2-3, with D possibly being TRBD1 (6 bases). The CDR3 has 16 amino acids. Trimming removed 5 bases from V and 1 base from J, with 16 bases in between. The germline V gene encodes CDR1 SGHAT and CDR2 FQNNGV. The CDR3 loop is CASSRKRSGGTDTQYF. The CDR3, as DNA: TGTGCCAGCAGCCGCAAGCGGTCAGGGGGCACAGATACGCAGTATTTT.

V is TRBV7-9 and J is TRBJ1-3; maybe TRBD1 (6 bases). This CDR3 has 16 residues. Trimming cost V 3 bases and J 0 bases, with 12 bases left between them. From germline, CDR1 is SEHNR and CDR2 FQNEAQ (reference sequence). CDR3 region: CASSFGQPHSGNTIYF. CDR3 sequence (DNA): TGTGCCAGCAGCTTTGGACAGCCCCACTCTGGAAACACCATATATTTT.

V is TRBV7-9 and J is TRBJ1-2; 8 bases map to TRBD1. Trimming removed 5 bases from V and 8 bases from J; junction bases left unmatched: 4. Germline loops: CDR1 SEHNR, CDR2 FQNEAQ (reference sequence). This CDR3 comprises 12 residues. The CDR3 loop is CASSATGDGYTF. DNA of the CDR3: TGTGCCAGCAGCGCGACAGGGGACGGCTACACCTTC.

The rearrangement uses TRBV5-8 and TRBJ2-1; 12 nucleotides match TRBD2. Trimming at V came to 5 bases and at J to 0 bases, leaving 12 bases not matched to a gene. The CDR3 runs to 19 residues. Germline V CDR1 and CDR2: SGHTS, YDEGEE. DNA for the CDR3: TGTGCCAGCAGGGAACCTCTAGCGGGAGGGAAAGGCTCCTACAATGAGCAGTTCTTC. Protein product: CASREPLAGGKGSYNEQFF.

On this clone itself: At one boundary the junction diverges from the germline segment, which might be a read error. The CDR3 DNA reads as TGTGCCTGGAGTGGGGGGGTAGCGGGCCCGAACTTC. Its protein product is CAWSGGVAGPNF. The chain has TRBV30 and TRBJ2-5; 7 bases match TRBD2. The CDR3 covers 12 residues. The germline V gene has CDR1 GTSNPN and CDR2 SVGIG (reference sequence).

This chain connects TRBV19 to TRBJ1-1, with D uncertain. CDR1 is LNHDA, CDR2 SQIVND, per germline (reference sequence). The germline V and J ends were trimmed by 2 bases and 1 base, with 8 bases remaining between them. The CDR3 is made up of 14 amino acids. CDR3 residues: CASSIWQSNTEAFF. CDR3 nucleotides: TGTGCCAGTAGTATATGGCAGTCGAACACTGAAGCTTTCTTT.

The CDR3 loop reads CAHLSRGRPYGYTF. Written as DNA, the CDR3 is TGCGCCCACCTGTCTAGGGGGCGTCCGTATGGCTACACCTTC. The chain recombines TRBV10-1 with TRBJ1-2, with 7 bases identical to TRBD1. Germline V gene sequence: CDR1 WNHNN, CDR2 SYGVQD (reference sequence). This CDR3 has 14 amino acids. The trim removed 11 bases at V and 5 bases at J, leaving 14 bases unmatched.

The chain couples TRBV5-4 to TRBJ2-7; D is possibly TRBD1 (5 bases). CDR3 length: 13 residues. Germline CDR1 and CDR2: SGHNT and YYREEE (reference sequence). Trimming removed 2 bases from V and 3 bases from J, with 9 bases in between. The CDR3: CASSLGRDYEQYF. CDR3 DNA: TGTGCCAGCAGCTTAGGCAGGGACTACGAGCAGTACTTC.

This chain joins TRBV15 and TRBJ1-4, with 9 bases lining up with TRBD1. The CDR3 spans 15 residues. Germline V gives CDR1 LNHNV, CDR2 YYDKDF (reference sequence). V lost 3 bases to trimming and J lost 8 bases; unmatched junction nucleotides: 7. The CDR3 spells CATSRVGQGGEKLFF. The CDR3 nucleotides are TGTGCCACCAGCAGGGTGGGACAGGGAGGAGAAAAACTGTTTTTT.